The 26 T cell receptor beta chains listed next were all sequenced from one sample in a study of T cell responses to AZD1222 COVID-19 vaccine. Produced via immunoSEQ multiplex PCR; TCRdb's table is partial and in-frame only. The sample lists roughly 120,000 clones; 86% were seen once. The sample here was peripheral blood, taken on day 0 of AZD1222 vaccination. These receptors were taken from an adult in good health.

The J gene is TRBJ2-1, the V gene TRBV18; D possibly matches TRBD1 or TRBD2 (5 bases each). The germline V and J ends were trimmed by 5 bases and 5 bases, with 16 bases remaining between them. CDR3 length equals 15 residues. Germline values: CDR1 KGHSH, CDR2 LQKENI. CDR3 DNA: TGTGCCAGCTCATCAAACAATCGGGGACACAATGAGCAGTTCTTC. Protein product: CASSSNNRGHNEQFF.

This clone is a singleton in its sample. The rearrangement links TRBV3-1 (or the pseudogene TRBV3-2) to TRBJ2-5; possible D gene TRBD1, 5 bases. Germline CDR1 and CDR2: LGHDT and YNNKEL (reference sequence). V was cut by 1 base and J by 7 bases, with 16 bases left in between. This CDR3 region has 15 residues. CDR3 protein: CASSQGQKPPGTQYF. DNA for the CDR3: TGTGCCAGCAGCCAAGGACAGAAGCCCCCGGGGACCCAGTACTTC.

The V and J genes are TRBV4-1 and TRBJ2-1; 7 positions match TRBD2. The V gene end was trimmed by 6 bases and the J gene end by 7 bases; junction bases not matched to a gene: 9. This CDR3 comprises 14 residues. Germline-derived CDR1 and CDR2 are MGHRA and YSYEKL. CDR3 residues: CASSNSGRRNEQFF. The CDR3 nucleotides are TGCGCCAGCAGTAATAGCGGGCGGAGGAATGAGCAGTTCTTC.

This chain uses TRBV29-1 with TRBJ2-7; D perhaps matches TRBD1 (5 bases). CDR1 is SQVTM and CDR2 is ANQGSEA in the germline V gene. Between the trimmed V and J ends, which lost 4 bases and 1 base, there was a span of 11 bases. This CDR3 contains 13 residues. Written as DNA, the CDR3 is TGCAGCGTTGTGAGGCAGGGTTCCTACGAGCAGTACTTC. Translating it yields CSVVRQGSYEQYF.

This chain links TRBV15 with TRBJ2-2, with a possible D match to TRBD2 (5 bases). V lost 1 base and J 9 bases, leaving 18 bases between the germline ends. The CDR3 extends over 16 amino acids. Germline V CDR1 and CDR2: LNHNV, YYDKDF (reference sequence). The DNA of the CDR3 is TGTGCCACCAGCAGAGTAGTTACTAGTTCCTCCCGGGAGCTGTTTTTT. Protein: CATSRVVTSSSRELFF.

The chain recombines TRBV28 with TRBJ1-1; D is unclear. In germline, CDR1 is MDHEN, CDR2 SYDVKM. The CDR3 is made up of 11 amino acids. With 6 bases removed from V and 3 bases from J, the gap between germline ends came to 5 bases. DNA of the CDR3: TGTGCCAGCAGCGAGGACACTGAAGCTTTCTTT. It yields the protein CASSEDTEAFF.

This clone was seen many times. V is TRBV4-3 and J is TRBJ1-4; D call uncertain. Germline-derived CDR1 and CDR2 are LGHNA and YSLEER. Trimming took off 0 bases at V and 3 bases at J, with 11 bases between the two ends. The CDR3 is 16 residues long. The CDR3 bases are TGCGCCAGCAGCCAAGACTCGACGCCAGCTAATGAAAAACTGTTTTTT. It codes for CASSQDSTPANEKLFF.

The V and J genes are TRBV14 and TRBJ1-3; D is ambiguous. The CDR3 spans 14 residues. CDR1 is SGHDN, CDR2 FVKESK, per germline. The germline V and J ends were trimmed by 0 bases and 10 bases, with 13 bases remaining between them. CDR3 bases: TGTGCCAGCAGCCAAGATTGGACTGCTTCAACCATATATTTT. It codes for CASSQDWTASTIYF. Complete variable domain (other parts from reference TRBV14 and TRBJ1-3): EAGVTQFPSHSVIEKGQTVTLRCDPISGHDNLYWYRRVMGKEIKFLLHFVKESKQDESGMPNNRFLAERTGGTYSTLKVQPAELEDSGVYFCASSQDWTASTIYFGEGSWLTVV.

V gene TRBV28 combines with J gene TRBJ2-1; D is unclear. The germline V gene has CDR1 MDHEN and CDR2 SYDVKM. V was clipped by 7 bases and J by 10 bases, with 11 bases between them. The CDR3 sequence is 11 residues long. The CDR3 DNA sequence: TGTGCCAGCACTTGGCTAGACGAGCAGTTCTTC. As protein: CASTWLDEQFF.

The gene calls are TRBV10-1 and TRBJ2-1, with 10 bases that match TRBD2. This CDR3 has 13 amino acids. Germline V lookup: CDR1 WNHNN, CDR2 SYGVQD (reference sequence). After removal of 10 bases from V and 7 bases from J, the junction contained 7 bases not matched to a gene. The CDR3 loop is CATGSGRANEQFF. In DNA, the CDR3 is TGCGCCACGGGGAGCGGGAGGGCAAATGAGCAGTTCTTC.

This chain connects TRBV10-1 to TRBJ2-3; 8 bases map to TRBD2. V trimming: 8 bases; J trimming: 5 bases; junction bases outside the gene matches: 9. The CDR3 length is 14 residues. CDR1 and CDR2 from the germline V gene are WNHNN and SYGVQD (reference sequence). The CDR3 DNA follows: TGCGCCAGCCGCAGCGGGAGAATGGGAGATACGCAGTATTTT. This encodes CASRSGRMGDTQYF.

CDR3: CASRGLDNEQFF. The CDR3 bases are TGTGCCAGTAGAGGATTAGACAATGAGCAGTTCTTC. The chain employs TRBV6-5 and TRBJ2-1; D unclear. Germline CDR1 is MNHEY and CDR2 is SVGAGI. The CDR3 contains 12 residues. Trimming shortened V by 9 bases and J by 5 bases, and 11 bases separated the two germline ends.

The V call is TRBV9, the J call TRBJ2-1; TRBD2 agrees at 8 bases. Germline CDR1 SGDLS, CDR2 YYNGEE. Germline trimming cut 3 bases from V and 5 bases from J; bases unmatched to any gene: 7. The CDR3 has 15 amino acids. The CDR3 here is CASSAAGLVHNEQFF. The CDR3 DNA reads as TGTGCCAGCAGCGCCGCGGGACTAGTCCACAATGAGCAGTTCTTC.

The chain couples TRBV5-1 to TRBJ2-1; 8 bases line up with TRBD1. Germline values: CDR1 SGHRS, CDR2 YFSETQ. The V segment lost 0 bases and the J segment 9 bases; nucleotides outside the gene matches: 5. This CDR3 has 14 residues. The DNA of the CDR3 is TGCGCCAGCAGCTTGGAGACAGGGGTTTTTGAGCAGTTCTTC. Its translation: CASSLETGVFEQFF.

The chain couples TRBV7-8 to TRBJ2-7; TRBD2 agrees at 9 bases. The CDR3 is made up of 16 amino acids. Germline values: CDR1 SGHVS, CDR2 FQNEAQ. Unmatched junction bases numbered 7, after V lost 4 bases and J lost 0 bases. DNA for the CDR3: TGTGCCAGCAGCTCCCTAGCGGGGCCAAGCTCCTACGAGCAGTACTTC. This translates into CASSSLAGPSSYEQYF.

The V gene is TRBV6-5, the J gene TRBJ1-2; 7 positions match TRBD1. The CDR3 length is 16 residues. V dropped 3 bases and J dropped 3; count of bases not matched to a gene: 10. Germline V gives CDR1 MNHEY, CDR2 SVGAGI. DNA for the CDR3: TGTGCCAGCAGTTATCCCCCAGGACAGGACCACTATGGCTACACCTTC. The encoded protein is CASSYPPGQDHYGYTF.

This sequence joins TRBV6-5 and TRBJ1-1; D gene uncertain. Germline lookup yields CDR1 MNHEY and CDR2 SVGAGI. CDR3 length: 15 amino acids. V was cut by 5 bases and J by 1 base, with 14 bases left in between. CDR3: CASSPFGRGNTEAFF. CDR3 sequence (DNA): TGTGCCAGCAGTCCCTTTGGTCGAGGGAACACTGAAGCTTTCTTT.

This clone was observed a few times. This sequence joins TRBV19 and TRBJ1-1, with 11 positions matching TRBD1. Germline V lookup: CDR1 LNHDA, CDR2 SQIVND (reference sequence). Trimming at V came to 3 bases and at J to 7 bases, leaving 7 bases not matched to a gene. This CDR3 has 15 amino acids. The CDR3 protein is CASSIRPGQGVEAFF. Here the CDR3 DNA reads TGTGCCAGTAGTATTCGTCCGGGACAGGGGGTTGAAGCTTTCTTT.

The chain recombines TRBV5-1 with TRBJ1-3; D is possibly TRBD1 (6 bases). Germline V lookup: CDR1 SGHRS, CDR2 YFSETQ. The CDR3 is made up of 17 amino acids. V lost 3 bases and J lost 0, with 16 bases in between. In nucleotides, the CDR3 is TGCGCCAGCAGCTGGGGGGGACATCCGTACTCTGGAAACACCATATATTTT. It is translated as CASSWGGHPYSGNTIYF.

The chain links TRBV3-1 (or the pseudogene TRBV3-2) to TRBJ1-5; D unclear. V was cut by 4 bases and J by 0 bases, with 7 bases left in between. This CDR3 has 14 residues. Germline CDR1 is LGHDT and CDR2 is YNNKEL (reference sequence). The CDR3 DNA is TGTGCCAGCAGCCCCAGAGGTAGCAATCAGCCCCAGCATTTT. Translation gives CASSPRGSNQPQHF.

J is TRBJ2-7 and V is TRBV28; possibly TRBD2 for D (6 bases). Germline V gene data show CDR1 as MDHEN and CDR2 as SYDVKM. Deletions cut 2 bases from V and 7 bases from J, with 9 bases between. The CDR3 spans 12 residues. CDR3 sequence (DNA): TGTGCCAGCAGTTTAGGCGGAGGGGAGCAGTACTTC. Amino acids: CASSLGGGEQYF.

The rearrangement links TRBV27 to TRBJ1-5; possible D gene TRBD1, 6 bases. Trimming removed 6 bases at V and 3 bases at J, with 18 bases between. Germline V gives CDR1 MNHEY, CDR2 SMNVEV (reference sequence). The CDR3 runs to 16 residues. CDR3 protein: CASSSLNRALNQPQHF. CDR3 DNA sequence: TGTGCCAGCAGCTCCCTGAACAGGGCCCTCAATCAGCCCCAGCATTTT.

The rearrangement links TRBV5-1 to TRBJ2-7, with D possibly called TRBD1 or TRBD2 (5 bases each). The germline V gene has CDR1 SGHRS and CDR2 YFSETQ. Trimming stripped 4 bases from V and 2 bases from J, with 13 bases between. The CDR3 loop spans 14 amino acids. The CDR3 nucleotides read TGCGCCAGCAGCGGATCGGGACGGACCTACGAGCAGTACTTC. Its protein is CASSGSGRTYEQYF.

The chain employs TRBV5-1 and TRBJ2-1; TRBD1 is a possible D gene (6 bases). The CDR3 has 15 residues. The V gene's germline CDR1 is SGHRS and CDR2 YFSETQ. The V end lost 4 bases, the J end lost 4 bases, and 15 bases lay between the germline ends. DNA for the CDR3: TGCGCCAGCAGCGTACCTCGGACAGAATACAATGAGCAGTTCTTC. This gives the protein CASSVPRTEYNEQFF.

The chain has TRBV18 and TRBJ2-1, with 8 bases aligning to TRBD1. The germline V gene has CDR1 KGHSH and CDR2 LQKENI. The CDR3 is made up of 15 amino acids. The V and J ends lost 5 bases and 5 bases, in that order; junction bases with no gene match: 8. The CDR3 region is CASSNGQGANNEQFF. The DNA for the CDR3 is TGTGCCAGCTCAAATGGCCAGGGGGCCAACAATGAGCAGTTCTTC.

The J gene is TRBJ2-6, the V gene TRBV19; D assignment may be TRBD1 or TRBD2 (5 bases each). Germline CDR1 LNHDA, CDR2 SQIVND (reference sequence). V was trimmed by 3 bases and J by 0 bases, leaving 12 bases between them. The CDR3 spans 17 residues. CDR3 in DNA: TGTGCCAGTAGTATGATAGCCGGGACCTCTGGGGCCAACGTCCTGACTTTC. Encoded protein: CASSMIAGTSGANVLTF.